A selection of T cell receptor beta chains follows, all from one sample in a study of T-cell reconstitution after alpha-beta-depleted transplantation in children. TCRdb reanalysed the PCR reads using MiXCR and keeps one entry per CDR3 protein. Here the sample spans 150,000 to 250,000 distinct CDR3 sequences, approximately 15% being singletons. This material consisted of PBMCs from the stem cell graft donor, taken from the stem cell graft. The receptors come from a human donor who donated a stem cell graft to a child with acute lymphoblastic leukemia. Each CDR3 is given with its conserved first and last residue. Fields, in order: J gene, V gene, clone size, D gene, CDR3 protein, CDR3 DNA. D genes are given only for firm matches. Some rows mark clone size as missing; the rest say once, few, many or name a class of expanded clone.

>TRBJ2-5|TRBV11-2|many|TRBD2
CASSPRAGEETQYF
TGTGCCAGCAGCCCACGAGCGGGAGAAGAGACCCAGTACTTC
>TRBJ2-1|TRBV28|many|TRBD2
CASSRGLADNEQFF
TGTGCCAGCAGCAGGGGACTAGCGGACAATGAGCAGTTCTTC
>TRBJ2-7|TRBV6-4|few|-
CASGRPGGYPGYEQYF
TGTGCCAGCGGCAGACCCGGGGGTTACCCAGGGTACGAGCAGTACTTC
>TRBJ1-1|TRBV7-8|many|-
CASSPREGSMNTEAFF
TGTGCCAGCAGCCCGAGAGAGGGCAGCATGAACACTGAAGCTTTCTTT
>TRBJ2-1|TRBV6-5|-|TRBD2
CASSYQVTSGRASEQFF
TGTGCCAGCAGTTACCAAGTGACTAGCGGGAGGGCCAGTGAGCAGTTCTTC
>TRBJ2-5|TRBV10-2|many|-
CASRRRAETQYF
TGCGCCAGCAGGCGAAGAGCGGAGACCCAGTACTTC
>TRBJ1-2|TRBV7-2|many|-
CASSLGIEEEGYTF
TGTGCCAGCAGCTTAGGAATAGAGGAGGAGGGCTACACCTTC
>TRBJ1-3|TRBV10-3|many|-
CAISTLGQDPQSTSGNTIYF
TGTGCCATCTCGACCTTGGGGCAGGATCCTCAGTCAACCTCTGGAAACACCATATATTTT
>TRBJ1-2|TRBV18|few|-
CASSSTGRTPNYGYTF
TGTGCCAGCTCCTCGACAGGAAGAACCCCTAACTATGGCTACACCTTC
>TRBJ2-2|TRBV12-3/TRBV12-4|many|-
CASSFNQMNTGELFF
TGTGCCAGCAGTTTCAATCAAATGAACACCGGGGAGCTGTTTTTT
>TRBJ1-5|TRBV12-3/TRBV12-4|few|TRBD1
CASSFADRGLPGNQPQHF
TGTGCCAGCAGTTTCGCGGACAGGGGGCTCCCGGGCAATCAGCCCCAGCATTTT
>TRBJ2-5|TRBV5-1|many|-
CASSLEGDTLAETQYF
TGCGCCAGCAGCTTGGAGGGGGACACCCTAGCTGAGACCCAGTACTTC
>TRBJ2-4|TRBV29-1|many|TRBD2
CSVVAWRELTKNIQYF
TGCAGCGTTGTAGCATGGCGGGAGCTGACCAAAAACATTCAGTACTTC
>TRBJ1-2|TRBV27|-|TRBD1
CASSLGRGQDGYTF
TGTGCCAGCAGTTTAGGTAGGGGGCAGGATGGCTACACCTTC
>TRBJ1-2|TRBV6-5|-|-
CASSFGQGLYGYTF
TGTGCCAGCAGTTTTGGGCAGGGACTTTATGGCTACACCTTC
>TRBJ2-3|TRBV12-3/TRBV12-4|many|-
CASSLPSTDTQYF
TGTGCCAGCAGTTTGCCTAGCACAGATACGCAGTATTTT
>TRBJ2-1|TRBV20-1|-|TRBD2
CSGGGLAGDEQFF
TGCAGTGGGGGGGGACTAGCGGGAGACGAGCAGTTCTTC
>TRBJ2-7|TRBV10-3|many|-
CAISRGGVISYEQYF
TGTGCCATCAGTCGAGGGGGAGTAATATCCTACGAGCAGTACTTC
>TRBJ1-2|TRBV5-4|many|-
CASSLSAGAGGASSYGYTF
TGTGCCAGCAGCTTGTCTGCAGGAGCTGGTGGAGCTAGTAGCTATGGCTACACCTTC
>TRBJ2-1|TRBV11-2|many|-
CASEWRVRRNEQFF
TGTGCCAGCGAGTGGCGGGTTAGGCGCAATGAGCAGTTCTTC
>TRBJ2-3|TRBV7-8|few|-
CASSLRERPPASTDTQYF
TGTGCCAGCAGCTTAAGGGAGCGACCACCAGCTAGCACAGATACGCAGTATTTT
>TRBJ2-5|TRBV12-3/TRBV12-4|many|-
CASSSASLYQETQYF
TGTGCCAGCAGTTCTGCTAGCTTGTACCAAGAGACCCAGTACTTC
>TRBJ1-6|TRBV12-3/TRBV12-4|many|-
CASSQWGGVVDSPLHF
TGTGCCAGCAGCCAATGGGGGGGGGTGGTTGATTCACCCCTCCACTTT
>TRBJ2-3|TRBV5-1|-|TRBD2
CASSLATSGSREDTQYF
TGCGCCAGCAGCTTGGCTACTAGCGGGAGTCGGGAAGATACGCAGTATTTT
>TRBJ1-5|TRBV20-1|many|-
CSAPGWDSNQPQHF
TGCAGTGCCCCCGGGTGGGATAGCAATCAGCCCCAGCATTTT
>TRBJ2-5|TRBV12-3/TRBV12-4|few|-
CASSLGSKETQYF
TGTGCCAGCAGTTTAGGCTCCAAAGAGACCCAGTACTTC
>TRBJ2-1|TRBV29-1|many|TRBD2
CSVVLAGGTLISYNEQFF
TGCAGCGTAGTACTAGCGGGAGGTACTTTGATCTCCTACAATGAGCAGTTCTTC